This T cell receptor (beta chain) appears in the sequencing data of a study of OX40 agonist ivuxolimab in advanced cancers. Systemic immunosuppression or a history of autoimmune disease excluded patients. This table comes from immunoSEQ multiplex PCR, and its TCRdb copy is limited to in-frame clones, with some not included. This table has about 28,000 clones, about 86% appearing once. The germline V gene has CDR1 MNHEY and CDR2 SVGAGI. V shed 7 bases and J 3 bases; nucleotides not matched to a gene: 11. This CDR3 spans 15 amino acids. The sequence derives from an adult with an advanced solid tumor such as melanoma, head and neck, liver or kidney cancer. This specimen consisted of CD4+ or CD8+ T cells sorted from blood, obtained in a trial of the OX40 agonist ivuxolimab. This chain connects TRBV6-5 to TRBJ2-7; 8 bases are a match to TRBD1. The CDR3, as DNA: TGTGCCAGCATCTACAGACAGGGGCTATACTACGAGCAGTACTTC. It is translated as CASIYRQGLYYEQYF.